This T cell receptor (beta chain) stems from a study of Ad26.COV2.S vaccination and SARS-CoV-2 variants. Whole-study context: Intramuscularly, Ad26.COV2.S was given either once or twice, 56 days apart. Study conclusions and caveats: Breadth measured for non-spike TCRs was similar across vaccine and placebo recipients.

As regards this clone: The antigen is undetermined.

The germline gives CDR1 SNHLY, CDR2 FYNNEI. This CDR3 is built from 17 residues. V was trimmed by 3 bases and J by 9 bases, leaving 21 bases between them. As for treatment: some 20 received Ad26.COV2.S at low or high dose, single or two shots; about 5 received placebo; per-sample allocation not given. Specimen acquisition occurred on day 63 following the initial vaccine or placebo injection. An Ad26 vector was used to express Wuhan-strain SARS-CoV-2 spike as the vaccine. Sequencing was performed with immunoSEQ multiplex PCR; in TCRdb, only in-frame clones are kept and a portion is missing. The table includes some 390,000 clones, around nine tenths detected once.

The J gene is TRBJ1-6, the V gene TRBV2; D is undetermined. This sequence was found in a person aged 18 to 59 who received the Ad26.COV2.S COVID-19 vaccine or a placebo. The specimen comprised peripheral blood, sampled in a trial of Ad26.COV2.S vaccine versus placebo. CDR3 nucleotides: TGTGCCAGCAGTGAGACCCCCACACAGCGGAGGAGTTCACCCCTCCACTTT. Its translation is CASSETPTQRRSSPLHF. Full variable domain (rest looked up from reference TRBV2 and TRBJ1-6): EPEVTQTPSHQVTQMGQEVILRCVPISNHLYFYWYRQILGQKVEFLVSFYNNEISEKSEIFDDQFSVERPDGSNFTLKIRSTKLEDSAMYFCASSETPTQRRSSPLHFGNGTRLTVT.